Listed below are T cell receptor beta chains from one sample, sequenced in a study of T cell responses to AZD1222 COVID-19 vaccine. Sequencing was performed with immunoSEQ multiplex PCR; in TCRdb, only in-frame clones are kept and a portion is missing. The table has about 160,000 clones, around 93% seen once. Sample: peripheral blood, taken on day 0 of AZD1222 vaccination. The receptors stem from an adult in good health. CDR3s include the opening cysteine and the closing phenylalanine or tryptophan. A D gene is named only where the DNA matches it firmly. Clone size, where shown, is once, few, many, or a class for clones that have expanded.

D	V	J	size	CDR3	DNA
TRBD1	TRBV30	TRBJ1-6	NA	CAWTGQGADSPLHF	TGTGCCTGGACGGGTCAGGGGGCGGATTCACCCCTCCACTTT
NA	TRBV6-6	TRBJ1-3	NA	CASSSAPEAGNTIYF	TGTGCCAGCAGTTCCGCGCCCGAGGCTGGAAACACCATATATTTT
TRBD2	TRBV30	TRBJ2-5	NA	CAWSRRLAGGETQYF	TGTGCCTGGAGTCGCCGACTAGCGGGAGGTGAGACCCAGTACTTC
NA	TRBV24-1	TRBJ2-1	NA	CATSFSENEQFF	TGTGCCACCTCGTTTAGCGAAAATGAGCAGTTCTTC
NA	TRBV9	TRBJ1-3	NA	CASSVYGAGSGNTIYF	TGTGCCAGCAGCGTATATGGGGCCGGCTCTGGAAACACCATATATTTT
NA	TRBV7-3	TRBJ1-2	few	CASSPGRTNYGYTF	TGTGCCAGCAGCCCCGGACGGACTAACTATGGCTACACCTTC
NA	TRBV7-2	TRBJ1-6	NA	CASSRVNNSPLHF	TGTGCCAGCAGCCGGGTCAATAATTCACCCCTCCACTTT
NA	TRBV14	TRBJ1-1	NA	CASSRLAVMNTEAFF	TGTGCCAGCAGCCGACTAGCCGTAATGAACACTGAAGCTTTCTTT
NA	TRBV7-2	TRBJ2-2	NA	CASSVGGTGELFF	TGTGCCAGCAGCGTAGGGGGGACCGGGGAGCTGTTTTTT
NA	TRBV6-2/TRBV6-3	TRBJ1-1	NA	CASSYVVTTEAFF	TGTGCCAGCAGTTACGTCGTGACTACTGAAGCTTTCTTT
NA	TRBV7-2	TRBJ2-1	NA	CASSLVGGGEQFF	TGTGCCAGCAGCTTAGTTGGGGGCGGTGAGCAGTTCTTC
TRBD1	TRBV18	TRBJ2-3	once	CASSLGQPSTDTQYF	TGTGCCAGCTCCCTGGGACAGCCCAGCACAGATACGCAGTATTTT
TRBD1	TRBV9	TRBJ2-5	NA	CASTAGQGGGQETQYF	TGTGCCAGCACCGCGGGACAGGGAGGGGGCCAAGAGACCCAGTACTTC
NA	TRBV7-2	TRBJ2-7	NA	CASSLGQVYEQYF	TGTGCCAGCAGCTTAGGACAGGTATACGAGCAGTACTTC
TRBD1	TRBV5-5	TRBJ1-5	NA	CASSSLRDRARSNQPQHF	TGTGCCAGCAGCTCATTACGGGACAGGGCCAGAAGCAATCAGCCCCAGCATTTT
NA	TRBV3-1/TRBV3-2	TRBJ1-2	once	CAKGYRVSYGYTF	TGTGCCAAAGGATACAGGGTTTCCTATGGCTACACCTTC
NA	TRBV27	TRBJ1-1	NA	CASSLSVSTESEAFF	TGTGCCAGCAGTTTATCGGTAAGTACAGAGAGCGAAGCTTTCTTT
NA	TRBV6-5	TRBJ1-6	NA	CASSSVGGDSPLHF	TGTGCCAGCAGCTCCGTGGGGGGCGATTCACCCCTCCACTTT
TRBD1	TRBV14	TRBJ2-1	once	CASSQFRQGPYNEQFF	TGTGCCAGCAGCCAGTTCAGACAGGGGCCCTACAATGAGCAGTTCTTC
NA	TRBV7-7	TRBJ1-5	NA	CASSLPSDRWGAEQPQHF	TGTGCTAGCAGCCTCCCGTCCGATCGTTGGGGGGCAGAACAGCCCCAGCATTTT
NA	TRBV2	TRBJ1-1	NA	CASSEGWKNTEAFF	TGTGCCAGCAGTGAAGGGTGGAAAAACACTGAAGCTTTCTTT
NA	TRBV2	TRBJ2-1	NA	CATKGGSIPNEQFF	TGTGCCACCAAGGGAGGTAGTATCCCCAATGAGCAGTTCTTC
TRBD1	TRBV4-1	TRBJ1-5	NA	CASSGQANQPQHF	TGCGCCAGCAGTGGACAGGCGAATCAGCCCCAGCATTTT
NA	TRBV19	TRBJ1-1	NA	CASSMLGNTEAFF	TGTGCCAGTAGTATGTTGGGGAACACTGAAGCTTTCTTT
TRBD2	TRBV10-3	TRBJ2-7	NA	CAISGHWRESFYEQYF	TGTGCCATCAGTGGACACTGGCGGGAGAGTTTTTACGAGCAGTACTTC
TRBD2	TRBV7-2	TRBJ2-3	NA	CASSLDLDERDFTDTQYF	TGTGCCAGCAGCTTAGATTTAGATGAGCGGGACTTTACAGATACGCAGTATTTT
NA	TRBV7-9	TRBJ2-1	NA	CASTMGGLGNEQFF	TGTGCCAGCACCATGGGGGGGCTCGGCAATGAGCAGTTCTTC
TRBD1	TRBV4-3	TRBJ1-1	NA	CASSQKTQGGAFF	TGCGCCAGCAGCCAAAAAACACAGGGGGGGGCTTTCTTT
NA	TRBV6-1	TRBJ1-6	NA	CASSDQPINSPLHF	TGTGCCAGCAGTGACCAGCCAATTAATTCACCCCTCCACTTT
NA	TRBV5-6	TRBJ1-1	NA	CASSPGDAEAFF	TGTGCCAGCAGCCCTGGGGACGCTGAAGCTTTCTTT
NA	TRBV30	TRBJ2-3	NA	CAWSVRDGATDTQYF	TGTGCCTGGAGCGTTAGGGATGGGGCCACAGATACGCAGTATTTT
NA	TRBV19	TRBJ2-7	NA	CASRPDYSTYEQYF	TGTGCCAGTAGACCCGATTACAGCACCTACGAGCAGTACTTC
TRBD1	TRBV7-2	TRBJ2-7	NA	CASSERDSHYEQYF	TGTGCCAGCAGCGAACGGGACAGCCACTACGAGCAGTACTTC
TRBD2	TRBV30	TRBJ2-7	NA	CAWRGGTTSYEQYF	TGTGCCTGGAGGGGGGGGACTACCTCCTACGAGCAGTACTTC
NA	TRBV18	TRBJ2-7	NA	CASSPLGTDTYEQYF	TGTGCCAGCTCACCACTTGGGACGGACACCTACGAGCAGTACTTC
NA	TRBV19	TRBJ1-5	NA	CASSISRTTRNQPQHF	TGTGCCAGTAGTATTAGCCGGACTACCCGGAATCAGCCCCAGCATTTT
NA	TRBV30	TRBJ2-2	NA	CAWIRNRNTGELFF	TGTGCCTGGATACGGAACAGGAACACCGGGGAGCTGTTTTTT
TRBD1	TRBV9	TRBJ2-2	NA	CASSRAGTGGPRELFF	TGTGCCAGCAGCAGAGCTGGGACAGGGGGTCCCCGGGAGCTGTTTTTT
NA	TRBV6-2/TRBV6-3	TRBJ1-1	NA	CASSYRLENTEAFF	TGTGCCAGCAGCTATCGATTGGAGAACACTGAAGCTTTCTTT
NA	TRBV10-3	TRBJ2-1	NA	CAISEGFEQFF	TGTGCCATCAGTGAAGGGTTCGAGCAGTTCTTC
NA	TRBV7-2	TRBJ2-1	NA	CASSLVSRSSYNEQFF	TGTGCCAGCAGCTTAGTCTCTAGGAGCTCCTACAATGAGCAGTTCTTC